This TCR beta chain is drawn from a study of prognosis after radiotherapy for stage I lung cancer. Across the whole study: There were approximately 15 patients with newly diagnosed primary stage I lung tumors and five patients with oligometastatic NSCLC after surgical resection of the primary tumor. No patient was treated with concurrent therapy while undergoing stereotactic body radiotherapy.

Unmatched junction bases numbered 10, after V lost 4 bases and J lost 1 base. There are 16 residues in the CDR3. Germline lookup yields CDR1 DFQATT and CDR2 SNEGSKA (reference sequence). Using two-round multiplex PCR, the authors amplified TCR beta CDR3 from genomic DNA. It was primers specific to each TRBV and TRBJ gene that first-round PCR used. Universal primers primed the second round of PCR. TCRdb re-derived calls from the multiplex PCR reads in MiXCR, one entry per CDR3 protein. The repertoire holds approximately 25,000 distinct CDR3 sequences, with about 41% as singletons. The sequences come from PBMCs, collected before or after stereotactic body radiation therapy (not recorded which). This receptor was obtained from a donor older than 45 with non-small cell lung cancer. This sequence joins TRBV20-1 and TRBJ2-5; 9 bases line up with TRBD2. Written as DNA, the CDR3 is TGCAGTGCTACTCCCCTGCTAGCGGGGAGCCAAGAGACCCAGTACTTC. Translation: CSATPLLAGSQETQYF.